A selection of T cell receptor beta chains follows, all from one sample in a study of immune evolution from preneoplasia to lung adenocarcinoma. Clones were read by immunoSEQ multiplex PCR, and TCRdb kept only the in-frame ones, dropping some. The sample has a few thousand clones, roughly 90% seen once. Sequencing was done on a sample of FFPE invasive lung adenocarcinoma tissue. These TCRs come from a person aged 45 to 60 with lung adenocarcinoma. CDR3s include the opening cysteine and the closing phenylalanine or tryptophan. Fields, in order: D gene, J gene, clone size, CDR3 length, V gene, CDR3 DNA, CDR3 protein. A D gene is named only where the DNA matches it firmly. Size is stated for part of the rows, as once, few or many counts, or as a class when the clone is expanded.

D gene: -
J gene: TRBJ2-5
clone size: once
CDR3 length: 12
V gene: TRBV29-1
CDR3 DNA: TGCAGCGTTGAAAGGACAGCCGGGACCCAGTACTTC
CDR3 protein: CSVERTAGTQYF

D gene: -
J gene: TRBJ1-5
clone size: -
CDR3 length: 11
V gene: TRBV6-5
CDR3 DNA: TGTGCCACCGGGGTAGATCAGCCCCAGCATTTT
CDR3 protein: CATGVDQPQHF

D gene: -
J gene: TRBJ1-5
clone size: once
CDR3 length: 17
V gene: TRBV2
CDR3 DNA: TGTGCCAGCAGTGAAGCGCTTCTGGCAGATGGCAATCAGCCCCAGCATTTT
CDR3 protein: CASSEALLADGNQPQHF

D gene: -
J gene: TRBJ2-3
clone size: once
CDR3 length: 13
V gene: TRBV7-9
CDR3 DNA: TGTGCCAGCACCCCTGGGGCGAAGAATACGCAGTATTTT
CDR3 protein: CASTPGAKNTQYF

D gene: -
J gene: TRBJ2-1
clone size: -
CDR3 length: 13
V gene: TRBV2
CDR3 DNA: TGTGCCAGCAGACCCAGACAGTACAATGAGCAGTTCTTC
CDR3 protein: CASRPRQYNEQFF

D gene: -
J gene: TRBJ2-7
clone size: once
CDR3 length: 14
V gene: TRBV4-3
CDR3 DNA: TGCGCCAGCAGCCAAGATCGGCAGGGCTACGAGCAGTACTTC
CDR3 protein: CASSQDRQGYEQYF

D gene: -
J gene: TRBJ2-3
clone size: -
CDR3 length: 15
V gene: TRBV7-9
CDR3 DNA: TGTGCCAGCACCCTACCGGGGGCTAGCACAGATACGCAGTATTTT
CDR3 protein: CASTLPGASTDTQYF

D gene: -
J gene: TRBJ1-3
clone size: -
CDR3 length: 14
V gene: TRBV6-5
CDR3 DNA: TGTGCCAGCAGCTACGACGGGCGCGGAAACACCATATATTTT
CDR3 protein: CASSYDGRGNTIYF

D gene: -
J gene: TRBJ1-1
clone size: -
CDR3 length: 15
V gene: TRBV5-1
CDR3 DNA: TGCGCCAGCAGCTTGGTCGCACGCGGGAACACTGAAGCTTTCTTT
CDR3 protein: CASSLVARGNTEAFF

D gene: -
J gene: TRBJ2-1
clone size: -
CDR3 length: 15
V gene: TRBV4-2
CDR3 DNA: TGTGCCAGCAGCCAAGCTGACCGCCCATACAATGAGCAGTTCTTC
CDR3 protein: CASSQADRPYNEQFF

D gene: TRBD2
J gene: TRBJ2-3
clone size: -
CDR3 length: 18
V gene: TRBV5-1
CDR3 DNA: TGCGCCAGCAGCTTGGGACCTAGACTAGCGGGAGGGAAAGATACGCAGTATTTT
CDR3 protein: CASSLGPRLAGGKDTQYF

D gene: -
J gene: TRBJ2-7
clone size: -
CDR3 length: 14
V gene: TRBV15
CDR3 DNA: TGTGCCACCAGCAGTGAGGGGGTCTCCTACGAGCAGTACTTC
CDR3 protein: CATSSEGVSYEQYF

D gene: -
J gene: TRBJ1-3
clone size: once
CDR3 length: 16
V gene: TRBV15
CDR3 DNA: TGTGCCACCAGCGGCTCGAGGGGCCACTCTGGAAACACCATATATTTT
CDR3 protein: CATSGSRGHSGNTIYF

D gene: TRBD1
J gene: TRBJ2-1
clone size: once
CDR3 length: 16
V gene: TRBV18
CDR3 DNA: TGTGCCAGCTCACTGGACAGGGGGAGGTCGTACAATGAGCAGTTCTTC
CDR3 protein: CASSLDRGRSYNEQFF

D gene: -
J gene: TRBJ1-1
clone size: once
CDR3 length: 15
V gene: TRBV9
CDR3 DNA: TGTGCCAGCAGCGTAGGGGGGGAAGCGGACACTGAAGCTTTCTTT
CDR3 protein: CASSVGGEADTEAFF

D gene: -
J gene: TRBJ2-7
clone size: -
CDR3 length: 13
V gene: TRBV30
CDR3 DNA: TGTGCCTGGGCACAGGACAGCTCCTACGAGCAGTACTTC
CDR3 protein: CAWAQDSSYEQYF

D gene: TRBD1
J gene: TRBJ2-7
clone size: few
CDR3 length: 14
V gene: TRBV30
CDR3 DNA: TGTGCCTGGAGTATGGGGACAGGGTTTTACGAGCAGTACTTC
CDR3 protein: CAWSMGTGFYEQYF

D gene: -
J gene: TRBJ2-1
clone size: -
CDR3 length: 15
V gene: TRBV10-1
CDR3 DNA: TGCGCCAGCAGCGTGGGAGCTTCCAACAACAATGAGCAGTTCTTC
CDR3 protein: CASSVGASNNNEQFF

D gene: -
J gene: TRBJ2-5
clone size: -
CDR3 length: 10
V gene: TRBV28
CDR3 DNA: TGTGCCAGCAGCCGAGAGACCCAGTACTTC
CDR3 protein: CASSRETQYF

D gene: TRBD2
J gene: TRBJ2-1
clone size: -
CDR3 length: 20
V gene: TRBV7-6
CDR3 DNA: TGTGCCAGCAGCCAGAGAGCTAGCGGGGGTATAGGAAATCGAGGCAATGAGCAGTTCTTC
CDR3 protein: CASSQRASGGIGNRGNEQFF

D gene: -
J gene: TRBJ1-2
clone size: -
CDR3 length: 14
V gene: TRBV7-9
CDR3 DNA: TGTGCCAGCAGCTCCCCACAGGCCAGGGATGGCTACACCTTC
CDR3 protein: CASSSPQARDGYTF

D gene: -
J gene: TRBJ2-2
clone size: -
CDR3 length: 14
V gene: TRBV6-5
CDR3 DNA: TGTGCCAGCCGAACGGACTGGGGGACCGGGGAGCTGTTTTTT
CDR3 protein: CASRTDWGTGELFF

D gene: -
J gene: TRBJ1-2
clone size: -
CDR3 length: 10
V gene: TRBV20-1
CDR3 DNA: TGCAGTGCAAACAGGGATGGCTACACCTTC
CDR3 protein: CSANRDGYTF

D gene: -
J gene: TRBJ1-1
clone size: -
CDR3 length: 11
V gene: TRBV5-4
CDR3 DNA: TGTGCCACCCAAAGGGACGCTGAAGCTTTCTTT
CDR3 protein: CATQRDAEAFF

D gene: TRBD1
J gene: TRBJ2-7
clone size: -
CDR3 length: 14
V gene: TRBV7-8
CDR3 DNA: TGTGCCAGCAGCTTAGGGACAGGGTCCTACGAGCAGTACTTC
CDR3 protein: CASSLGTGSYEQYF

D gene: -
J gene: TRBJ2-4
clone size: -
CDR3 length: 15
V gene: TRBV6-5
CDR3 DNA: TGTGCCAGCAGTTACTCGCGGTTAGCCAAAAACATTCAGTACTTC
CDR3 protein: CASSYSRLAKNIQYF

D gene: TRBD1
J gene: TRBJ2-3
clone size: -
CDR3 length: 11
V gene: TRBV29-1
CDR3 DNA: TGCAGCGTTCCCAGGGGGAATACGCAGTATTTT
CDR3 protein: CSVPRGNTQYF

D gene: TRBD2
J gene: TRBJ2-5
clone size: -
CDR3 length: 13
V gene: TRBV6-6
CDR3 DNA: TGTGCGGGGGGGCTAGCGGGACAAGAGACCCAGTACTTC
CDR3 protein: CAGGLAGQETQYF

D gene: -
J gene: TRBJ2-1
clone size: -
CDR3 length: 11
V gene: TRBV5-4
CDR3 DNA: TGTGCCAGCGGACTGGGCAATGAGCAGTTCTTC
CDR3 protein: CASGLGNEQFF

D gene: TRBD1
J gene: TRBJ1-5
clone size: -
CDR3 length: 15
V gene: TRBV5-4
CDR3 DNA: TGTGCCAGCAGCCCAGGGACAGGGGTTAATCAGCCCCAGCATTTT
CDR3 protein: CASSPGTGVNQPQHF

D gene: TRBD2
J gene: TRBJ2-1
clone size: -
CDR3 length: 20
V gene: TRBV4-1
CDR3 DNA: TGCGCCAGCAGCCAGCCCCCTCTCGGGCGGACTAGCGGGATTACGGATGAGCAGTTCTTC
CDR3 protein: CASSQPPLGRTSGITDEQFF

D gene: -
J gene: TRBJ2-1
clone size: -
CDR3 length: 15
V gene: TRBV4-1
CDR3 DNA: TGCGCCAGCAGCCAAGATAGCCCTGGATTTAATGAGCAGTTCTTC
CDR3 protein: CASSQDSPGFNEQFF

D gene: -
J gene: TRBJ2-5
clone size: -
CDR3 length: 15
V gene: TRBV9
CDR3 DNA: TGTGCCAGCAGCGTAGTGGACAGCGGCGGGGAGACCCAGTACTTC
CDR3 protein: CASSVVDSGGETQYF

D gene: -
J gene: TRBJ1-4
clone size: -
CDR3 length: 16
V gene: TRBV7-6
CDR3 DNA: TGTGCCAGCAGCCCGGACAGCCGCACAACTAATGAAAAACTGTTTTTT
CDR3 protein: CASSPDSRTTNEKLFF

D gene: -
J gene: TRBJ1-5
clone size: once
CDR3 length: 11
V gene: TRBV29-1
CDR3 DNA: TGCAGCCTCTCCAGTGTCCAGCCCCAGCATTTT
CDR3 protein: CSLSSVQPQHF

D gene: -
J gene: TRBJ2-1
clone size: -
CDR3 length: 12
V gene: TRBV29-1
CDR3 DNA: TGCAGCGTTGCAAGTTCCTACAATGAGCAGTTCTTC
CDR3 protein: CSVASSYNEQFF

D gene: -
J gene: TRBJ2-6
clone size: -
CDR3 length: 17
V gene: TRBV4-2
CDR3 DNA: TGTGCCAGCAGCCAAGACGAACTAACCTCTGGGGCCAACGTCCTGACTTTC
CDR3 protein: CASSQDELTSGANVLTF

D gene: -
J gene: TRBJ2-3
clone size: -
CDR3 length: 12
V gene: TRBV30
CDR3 DNA: TGTGCCTGGAGCTCAGGGACGAATACGCAGTATTTT
CDR3 protein: CAWSSGTNTQYF

D gene: -
J gene: TRBJ2-3
clone size: -
CDR3 length: 12
V gene: TRBV5-1
CDR3 DNA: TGCGCCAGCAGCAGGGGAGCAGATACGCAGTATTTT
CDR3 protein: CASSRGADTQYF

D gene: TRBD1
J gene: TRBJ1-1
clone size: -
CDR3 length: 18
V gene: TRBV28
CDR3 DNA: TGTGCCAGCAGGAAAAGTCCCGGACAGGGGGCGTTCCGGACTGAAGCTTTCTTT
CDR3 protein: CASRKSPGQGAFRTEAFF

D gene: -
J gene: TRBJ2-7
clone size: -
CDR3 length: 15
V gene: TRBV7-2
CDR3 DNA: TGTGCCAGCAGCTTATCAGGGTTTGGCGTCTACGAGCAGTACTTC
CDR3 protein: CASSLSGFGVYEQYF